This TCR beta chain was retrieved from a study of PD-1 blockade in classical Hodgkin lymphoma. Across the study: Treatment was intravenous nivolumab, 3 mg/kg every 2 weeks, until progression.

Germline-derived CDR1 and CDR2 are PRHDT and FYEKMQ (reference sequence). V lost 0 bases, J lost 4 bases, and 15 bases lay in between. The CDR3 runs 16 residues. Autologous stem cell transplantation was followed by relapse in every patient, and brentuximab vedotin exposure varied. Assay: immunoSEQ multiplex PCR; the TCRdb copy retains only in-frame clones and omits some. The sample holds more than 35,000 clones, over 65% seen once. Specimen: peripheral blood mononuclear cells (PBMCs), collected before the second cycle of nivolumab. This sequence originates from a human donor with classical Hodgkin lymphoma. The chain joins TRBV13 to TRBJ1-1; weak D call: TRBD1 (6 bases). The CDR3, as DNA: TGTGCCAGCAGCTTAGGGACAGGAACCGCGGGCACTGAAGCTTTCTTT. This sequence encodes CASSLGTGTAGTEAFF.